This entry lists 15 T cell receptor beta chains sequenced from one sample in a study of T cell repertoires in cytomegalovirus infection. These receptors have no identified antigens. TCRdb ran MiXCR on the reads and lists one entry per CDR3 protein. In the table there are roughly 170,000 distinct CDR3 sequences, roughly 22% of which are singletons. The sample in question was CD8+ T cells from cultured PBMCs, obtained from culture after CMV antigen stimulation. The receptor set was obtained from a human donor in good health (CMV status not recorded). Some clones in this sample may be carry-over from other donors' samples.

V and J are TRBV4-3 and TRBJ2-3, with a weak D call TRBD2 (6 bases). The CDR3 is made up of 15 amino acids. Trimming left V 0 bases short and J 2 bases short, with 9 bases between. Germline-derived CDR1 and CDR2 are LGHNA and YSLEER. CDR3 loop: CASSQDGGDTDTQYF. In nucleotides, the CDR3 is TGCGCCAGCAGCCAAGACGGCGGGGACACAGATACGCAGTATTTT.

This clonotype has only a few counts. This chain connects TRBV11-1 to TRBJ2-7; TRBD1 matches at 7 bases. There are 15 residues in the CDR3. Losses at the gene ends were 5 bases for V and 2 bases for J; bases not matched to a gene: 9. Germline-derived CDR1 and CDR2 are SGHAT and FQDESV (reference sequence). The CDR3 sequence is CASSQSGGSTYEQYF. The CDR3 DNA reads as TGTGCCAGCAGCCAGTCAGGGGGAAGTACCTACGAGCAGTACTTC.

A few counts support this clonotype. V gene TRBV6-6 combines with J gene TRBJ2-1, with a tentative D call TRBD2 (6 bases). Germline CDR1 reads MNHNY; CDR2 reads SVGAGI (reference sequence). This CDR3 region has 15 residues. V was shortened by 4 bases and J by 7 bases, with 17 bases between the two germline ends. CDR3 residues: CASSLGVEGRNEQFF. CDR3 nucleotides: TGTGCCAGCAGTTTGGGCGTGGAAGGGAGGAATGAGCAGTTCTTC.

This clonotype occurred a few times. This chain joins TRBV6-2 or TRBV6-3 and TRBJ1-2; the D is unclear. CDR1 is MNHEY, CDR2 SVGEGT, per germline. Trimming shortened V by 5 bases and J by 4 bases, and 14 bases separated the two germline ends. The CDR3 loop spans 14 amino acids. This CDR3 is CASSAAPRSYGYTF. DNA of the CDR3: TGTGCCAGCAGTGCGGCCCCGAGGAGCTATGGCTACACCTTC.

The rearrangement links TRBV11-2 to TRBJ2-4; tentatively, D is TRBD1 (6 bases). The CDR3 is 18 residues long. Trimming left V 1 base short and J 12 bases short, with 28 bases between. Per the germline V gene, CDR1 is SGHAT and CDR2 is FQNNGV. Written as DNA, the CDR3 is TGTGCCAGCAGCTTAGGAGATACATTCTGGACGGCGGTGGACAGTCAGTACTTC. It specifies CASSLGDTFWTAVDSQYF.

The J gene is TRBJ1-5, the V gene TRBV7-2; maybe TRBD1 (5 bases). V gave up 4 bases and J gave up 5 bases, with 15 bases separating them. The germline V gene has CDR1 SGHTA and CDR2 FQGNSA. This CDR3 contains 15 residues. In DNA, the CDR3 is TGTGCCAGCAGCTCCGACGGGACTCCTGATCAGCCCCAGCATTTT. Its protein is CASSSDGTPDQPQHF.

This clonotype was recorded at least ten times. The CDR3 region is CASSLDFIRQGKADTQYF. Written as DNA, the CDR3 is TGTGCCAGCAGCTTAGACTTTATACGACAGGGGAAGGCAGATACGCAGTATTTT. The chain has TRBV7-2 and TRBJ2-3, with 8 bases matching TRBD1. Germline V gene lookup returns CDR1 SGHTA and CDR2 FQGNSA. The junction had 13 bases not matched to a gene; V was cut back by 1 base and J by 4 bases. This CDR3 comprises 18 residues.

This clonotype was seen only a few times. V is TRBV12-3 or TRBV12-4 and J is TRBJ2-3; tentatively, D is TRBD2 (5 bases). The CDR3 covers 15 residues. Trimming shortened V by 6 bases and J by 0 bases, and 13 bases separated the two germline ends. The CDR3 DNA is TGTGCCAGCAGCCCCAAGCGGCCTAGCACAGATACGCAGTATTTT. Protein product: CASSPKRPSTDTQYF.

This clonotype has only a few counts. The rearrangement joins TRBV7-9 to TRBJ1-1, with a possible D match to TRBD1 (5 bases). Germline assignment: CDR1 SEHNR and CDR2 FQNEAQ (reference sequence). Between the trimmed V and J ends, which lost 3 bases and 5 bases, there was a span of 7 bases. The CDR3 contains 12 residues. CDR3 sequence reads: CASSFSGTEAFF. The CDR3 coding sequence is TGTGCCAGCAGCTTCTCAGGGACTGAAGCTTTCTTT.

In this sample, this clonotype is medium-sized (0.01 to 0.1%). V usage is TRBV7-9 and J usage is TRBJ1-1; D is perhaps TRBD1 (5 bases). CDR1 is SEHNR and CDR2 is FQNEAQ in the germline V gene (reference sequence). This CDR3 is 13 amino acids long. The V end lost 11 bases, the J end lost 0 bases, and 13 bases lay between the germline ends. The CDR3 reads CAGQGPMNTEAFF. The CDR3 nucleotides read TGTGCCGGTCAGGGACCTATGAACACTGAAGCTTTCTTT.

J is TRBJ2-1 and V is TRBV4-1, with 8 bases lining up with TRBD1. The CDR3 contains 15 residues. Germline assignment: CDR1 MGHRA and CDR2 YSYEKL. With V trimmed by 1 base and J by 9 bases, 8 bases remained unmatched. CDR3 DNA sequence: TGCGCCAGCAGCCAAGGGACAGGGTGGGCGGGTGAGCAGTTCTTC. Its translation: CASSQGTGWAGEQFF.

In this sample, this clonotype turned up a few times. This chain connects TRBV7-2 to TRBJ2-2, with TRBD1 matching 7 bases. Trimming removed 6 bases from V and 8 bases from J; junction bases left unmatched: 12. Per germline, CDR1 SGHTA and CDR2 FQGNSA. The CDR3 totals 15 residues. The CDR3 sequence: CASSDREQNAGELFF. The DNA for the CDR3 is TGTGCCAGCAGTGACAGGGAACAGAATGCAGGGGAGCTGTTTTTT.

This clonotype was seen only a few times. The V call is TRBV28, the J call TRBJ1-6, with D uncertain. Germline CDR1 is MDHEN and CDR2 is SYDVKM. The CDR3 covers 15 residues. Deletions cut 5 bases from V and 9 bases from J, with 17 bases between. The CDR3 spells CASSPYGSLVSPLHF. In DNA, the CDR3 is TGTGCCAGCAGTCCATATGGGTCCCTTGTTTCACCCCTCCACTTT.

This clonotype was detected ten times or more. The gene calls are TRBV7-2 and TRBJ1-1; 7 bases agree with TRBD1. Germline V gene sequence: CDR1 SGHTA, CDR2 FQGNSA. The trim removed 3 bases at V and 4 bases at J, leaving 11 bases unmatched. The CDR3 runs to 16 residues. The CDR3 DNA is TGTGCCAGCAGCTTCCCGTGGGAGGGGGCTGTCACTGAAGCTTTCTTT. Translating it yields CASSFPWEGAVTEAFF.

This clonotype turned up a few times. V gene TRBV6-2 or TRBV6-3 combines with J gene TRBJ1-2; D gene unclear. The ends were cut back, 3 bases at V and 6 bases at J, with 8 bases in the middle. This CDR3 spans 12 amino acids. Germline V lookup: CDR1 MNHEY, CDR2 SVGEGT. The CDR3 DNA is TGTGCCAGCAGTTATACCCTTGATGGCTACACCTTC. Translating it yields CASSYTLDGYTF.